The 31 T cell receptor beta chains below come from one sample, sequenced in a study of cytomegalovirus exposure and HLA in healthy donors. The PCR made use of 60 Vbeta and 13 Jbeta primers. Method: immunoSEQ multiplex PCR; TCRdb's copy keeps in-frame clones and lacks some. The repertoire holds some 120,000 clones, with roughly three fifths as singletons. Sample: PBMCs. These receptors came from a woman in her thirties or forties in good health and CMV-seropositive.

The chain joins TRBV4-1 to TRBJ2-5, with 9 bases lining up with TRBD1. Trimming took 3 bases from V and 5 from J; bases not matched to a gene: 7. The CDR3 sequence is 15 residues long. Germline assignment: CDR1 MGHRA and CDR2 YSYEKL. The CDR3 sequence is CASSQIQGAWETQYF. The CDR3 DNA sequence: TGCGCCAGCAGCCAGATACAGGGGGCCTGGGAGACCCAGTACTTC.

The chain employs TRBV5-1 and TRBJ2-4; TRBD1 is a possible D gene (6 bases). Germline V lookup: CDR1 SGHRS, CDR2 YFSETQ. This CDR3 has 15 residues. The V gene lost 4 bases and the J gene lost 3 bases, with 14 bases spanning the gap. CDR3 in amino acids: CASSAGVGLKNIQYF. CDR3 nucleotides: TGCGCCAGCAGCGCAGGGGTGGGCCTCAAAAACATTCAGTACTTC.

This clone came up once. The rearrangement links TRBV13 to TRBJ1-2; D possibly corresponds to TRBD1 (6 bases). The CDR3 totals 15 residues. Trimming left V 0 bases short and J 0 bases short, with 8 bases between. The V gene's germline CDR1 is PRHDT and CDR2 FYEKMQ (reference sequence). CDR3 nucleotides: TGTGCCAGCAGCTTAGGGGACAGCTCTAACTATGGCTACACCTTC. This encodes CASSLGDSSNYGYTF.

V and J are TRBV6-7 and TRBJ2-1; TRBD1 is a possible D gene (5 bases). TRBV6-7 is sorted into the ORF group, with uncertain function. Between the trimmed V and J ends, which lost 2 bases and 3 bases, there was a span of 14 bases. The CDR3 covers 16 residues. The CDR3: CASSYQPRQIYNEQFF. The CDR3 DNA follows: TGTGCCAGCAGTTACCAGCCGAGACAGATCTACAATGAGCAGTTCTTC.

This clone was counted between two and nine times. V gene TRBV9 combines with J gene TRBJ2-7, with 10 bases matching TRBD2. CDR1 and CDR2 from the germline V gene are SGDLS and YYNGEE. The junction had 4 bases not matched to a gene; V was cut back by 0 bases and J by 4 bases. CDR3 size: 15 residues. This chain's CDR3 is CASSVEAGGPYEQYF. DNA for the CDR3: TGTGCCAGCAGCGTAGAAGCGGGAGGGCCTTACGAGCAGTACTTC. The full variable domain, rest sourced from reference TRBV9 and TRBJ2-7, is DSGVTQTPKHLITATGQRVTLRCSPRSGDLSVYWYQQSLDQGLQFLIQYYNGEERAKGNILERFSAQQFPDLHSELNLSSLELGDSALYFCASSVEAGGPYEQYFGPGTRLTVT.

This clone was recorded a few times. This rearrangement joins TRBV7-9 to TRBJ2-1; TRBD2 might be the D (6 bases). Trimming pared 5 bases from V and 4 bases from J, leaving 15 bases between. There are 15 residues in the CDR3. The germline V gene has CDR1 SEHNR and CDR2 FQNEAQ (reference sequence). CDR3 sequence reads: CASSPARESYNEQFF. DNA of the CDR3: TGTGCCAGCAGCCCCGCTCGGGAGTCATACAATGAGCAGTTCTTC. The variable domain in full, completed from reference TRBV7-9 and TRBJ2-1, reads DTGVSQNPRHKITKRGQNVTFRCDPISEHNRLYWYRQTLGQGPEFLTYFQNEAQLEKSRLLSDRFSAERPKGSFSTLEIQRTEQGDSAMYLCASSPARESYNEQFFGPGTRLTVL.

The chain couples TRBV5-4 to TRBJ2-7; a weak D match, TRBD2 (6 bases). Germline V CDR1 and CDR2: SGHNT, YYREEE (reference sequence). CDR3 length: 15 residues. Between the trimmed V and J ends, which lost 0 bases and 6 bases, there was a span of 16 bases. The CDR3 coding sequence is TGTGCCAGCAGCTTGGGGGCGGGGACGGAGGGCGAGCAGTACTTC. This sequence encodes CASSLGAGTEGEQYF.

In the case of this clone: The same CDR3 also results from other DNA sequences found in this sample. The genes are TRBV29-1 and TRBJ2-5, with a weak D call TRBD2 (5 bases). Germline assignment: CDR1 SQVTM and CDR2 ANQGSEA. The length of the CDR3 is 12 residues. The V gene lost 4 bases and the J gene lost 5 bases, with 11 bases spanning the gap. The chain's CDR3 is CSVVGLLETQYF. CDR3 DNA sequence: TGCAGCGTTGTTGGACTTCTCGAGACCCAGTACTTC.

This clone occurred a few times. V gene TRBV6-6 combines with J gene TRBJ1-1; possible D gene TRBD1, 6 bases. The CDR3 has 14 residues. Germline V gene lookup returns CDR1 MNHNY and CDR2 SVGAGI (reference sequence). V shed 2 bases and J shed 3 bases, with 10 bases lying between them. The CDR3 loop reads CASSYADRYTEAFF. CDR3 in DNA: TGTGCCAGCAGTTACGCGGACAGATACACTGAAGCTTTCTTT.

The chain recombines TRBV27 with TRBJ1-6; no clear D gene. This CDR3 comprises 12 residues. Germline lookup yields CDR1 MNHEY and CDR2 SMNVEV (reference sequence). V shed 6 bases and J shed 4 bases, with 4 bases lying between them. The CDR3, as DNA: TGTGCCAGCAGCCTTTATAATTCACCCCTCCACTTT. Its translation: CASSLYNSPLHF.

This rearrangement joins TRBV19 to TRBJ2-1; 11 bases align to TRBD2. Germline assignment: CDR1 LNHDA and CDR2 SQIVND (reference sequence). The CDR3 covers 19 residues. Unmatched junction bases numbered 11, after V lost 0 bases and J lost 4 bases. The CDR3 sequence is CASSIDLSSGRNRYNEQFF. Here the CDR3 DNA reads TGTGCCAGTAGTATAGATCTGTCTAGCGGGAGGAATAGGTACAATGAGCAGTTCTTC.

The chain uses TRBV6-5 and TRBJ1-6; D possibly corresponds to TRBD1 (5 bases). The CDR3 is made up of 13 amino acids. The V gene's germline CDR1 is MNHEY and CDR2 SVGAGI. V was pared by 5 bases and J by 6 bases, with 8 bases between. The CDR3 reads CASSRTLNSPLHF. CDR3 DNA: TGTGCCAGCAGTCGGACACTTAATTCACCCCTCCACTTT.

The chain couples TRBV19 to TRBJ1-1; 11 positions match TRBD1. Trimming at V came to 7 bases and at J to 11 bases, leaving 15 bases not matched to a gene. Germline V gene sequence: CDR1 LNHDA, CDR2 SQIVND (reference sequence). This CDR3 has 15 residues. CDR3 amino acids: CASMGDRGITSRAFF. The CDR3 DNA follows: TGTGCCAGTATGGGGGACAGGGGGATAACATCACGGGCTTTCTTT.

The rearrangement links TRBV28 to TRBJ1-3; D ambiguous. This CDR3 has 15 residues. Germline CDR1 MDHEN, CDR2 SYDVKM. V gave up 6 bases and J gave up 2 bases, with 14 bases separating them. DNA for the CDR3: TGTGCCAGCAGAGGTGGGAGATTTGCTGGAAACACCATATATTTT. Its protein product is CASRGGRFAGNTIYF.

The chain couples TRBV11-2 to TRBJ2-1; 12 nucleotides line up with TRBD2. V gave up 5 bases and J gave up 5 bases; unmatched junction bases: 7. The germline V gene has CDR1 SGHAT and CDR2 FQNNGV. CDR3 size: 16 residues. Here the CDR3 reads CASSPLAGGPNNEQFF. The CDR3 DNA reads TGTGCCAGCAGCCCTCTAGCGGGAGGGCCTAACAATGAGCAGTTCTTC.

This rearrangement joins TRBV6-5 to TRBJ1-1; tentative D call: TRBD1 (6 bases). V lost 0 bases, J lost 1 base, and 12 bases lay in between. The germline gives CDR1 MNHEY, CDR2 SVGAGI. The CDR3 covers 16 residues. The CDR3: CASSYSQGLGNTEAFF. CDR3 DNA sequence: TGTGCCAGCAGTTACTCGCAGGGGTTGGGGAACACTGAAGCTTTCTTT.

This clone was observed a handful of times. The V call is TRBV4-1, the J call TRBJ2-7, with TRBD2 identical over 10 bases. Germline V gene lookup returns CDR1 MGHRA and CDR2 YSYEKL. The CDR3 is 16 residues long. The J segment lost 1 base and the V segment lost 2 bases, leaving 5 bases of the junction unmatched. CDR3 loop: CASSQFPSGSSYEQYF. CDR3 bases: TGCGCCAGCAGCCAATTCCCTAGCGGGAGTTCCTACGAGCAGTACTTC.

CDR3 coding DNA: TGCGCCAGCGGGGCCGGGACAGGGGGGTCGGAGACCCAGTACTTC. Its translation is CASGAGTGGSETQYF. The rearrangement links TRBV5-1 to TRBJ2-5, with 11 nucleotides matching TRBD1. Trimming at V came to 7 bases and at J to 5 bases, leaving 10 bases not matched to a gene. From germline, CDR1 is SGHRS and CDR2 YFSETQ. CDR3 length: 15 amino acids.

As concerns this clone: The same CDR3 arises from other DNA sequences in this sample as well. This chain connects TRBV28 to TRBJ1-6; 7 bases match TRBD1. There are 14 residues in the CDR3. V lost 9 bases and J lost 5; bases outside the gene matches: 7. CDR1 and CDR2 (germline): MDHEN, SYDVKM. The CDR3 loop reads CASSTGTDNSPLHF. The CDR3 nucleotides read TGTGCCAGTTCTACCGGGACAGATAATTCACCCCTCCACTTT.

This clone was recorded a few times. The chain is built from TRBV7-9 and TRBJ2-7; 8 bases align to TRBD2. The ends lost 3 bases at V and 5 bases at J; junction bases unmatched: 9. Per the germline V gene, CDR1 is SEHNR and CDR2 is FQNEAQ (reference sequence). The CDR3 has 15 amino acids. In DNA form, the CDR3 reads TGTGCCAGCAGCTTCCCGGGACTAGAGACAGACGAGCAGTACTTC. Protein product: CASSFPGLETDEQYF.

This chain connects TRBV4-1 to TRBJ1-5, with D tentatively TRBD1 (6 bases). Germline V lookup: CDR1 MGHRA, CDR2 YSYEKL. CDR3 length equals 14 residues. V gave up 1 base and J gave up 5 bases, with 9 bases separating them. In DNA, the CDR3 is TGCGCCAGCAGCCAAGTCCCAGGGGATCAGCCCCAGCATTTT. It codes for CASSQVPGDQPQHF.

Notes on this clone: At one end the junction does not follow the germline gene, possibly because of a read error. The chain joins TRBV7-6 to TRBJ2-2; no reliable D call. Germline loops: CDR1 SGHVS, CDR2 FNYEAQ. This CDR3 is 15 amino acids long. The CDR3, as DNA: TGTGCCAGCACCTTAGAGTACTCCAACACCGGGGAGCTGTTTTTT. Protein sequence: CASTLEYSNTGELFF.

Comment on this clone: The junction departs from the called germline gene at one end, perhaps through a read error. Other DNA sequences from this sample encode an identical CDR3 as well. CDR3 residues: CASSLSTGNSPLHF. The CDR3 DNA follows: TGTGCCAGCAGTTTATCGACAGGGAATTCACCTCTCCACTTT. This chain connects TRBV27 to TRBJ1-6; the match to TRBD1 covers 7 bases. Germline V gene data show CDR1 as MNHEY and CDR2 as SMNVEV (reference sequence). The CDR3 consists of 14 residues.

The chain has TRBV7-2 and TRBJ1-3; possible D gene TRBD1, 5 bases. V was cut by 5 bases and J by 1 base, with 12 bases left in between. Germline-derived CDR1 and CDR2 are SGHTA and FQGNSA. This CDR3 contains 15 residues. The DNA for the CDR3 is TGTGCCAGCAGCAGTACGACAGCTTCTGGAAACACCATATATTTT. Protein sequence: CASSSTTASGNTIYF.

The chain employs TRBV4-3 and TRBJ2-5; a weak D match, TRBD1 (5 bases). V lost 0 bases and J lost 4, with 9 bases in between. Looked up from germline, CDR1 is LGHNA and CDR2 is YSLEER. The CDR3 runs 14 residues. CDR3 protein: CASSQDRVRETQYF. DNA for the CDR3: TGCGCCAGCAGCCAAGACAGGGTCCGAGAGACCCAGTACTTC.

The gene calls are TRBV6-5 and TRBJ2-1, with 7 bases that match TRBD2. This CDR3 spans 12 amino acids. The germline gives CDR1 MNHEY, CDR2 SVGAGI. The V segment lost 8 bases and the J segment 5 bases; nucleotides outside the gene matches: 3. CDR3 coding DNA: TGTGCCAGCGGGAGGGCTAACAATGAGCAGTTCTTC. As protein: CASGRANNEQFF.

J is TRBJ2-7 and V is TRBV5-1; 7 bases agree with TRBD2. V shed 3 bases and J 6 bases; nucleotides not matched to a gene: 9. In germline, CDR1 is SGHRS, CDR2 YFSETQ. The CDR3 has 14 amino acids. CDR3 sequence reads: CASSSGGGLGEQYF. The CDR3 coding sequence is TGCGCCAGCAGCTCTGGGGGGGGTTTGGGCGAGCAGTACTTC.

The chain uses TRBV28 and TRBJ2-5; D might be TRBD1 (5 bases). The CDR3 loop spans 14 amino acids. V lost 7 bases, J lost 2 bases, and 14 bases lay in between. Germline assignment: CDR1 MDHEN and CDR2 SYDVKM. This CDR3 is CASMARVWQETQYF. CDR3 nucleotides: TGTGCCAGCATGGCCAGGGTCTGGCAAGAGACCCAGTACTTC.

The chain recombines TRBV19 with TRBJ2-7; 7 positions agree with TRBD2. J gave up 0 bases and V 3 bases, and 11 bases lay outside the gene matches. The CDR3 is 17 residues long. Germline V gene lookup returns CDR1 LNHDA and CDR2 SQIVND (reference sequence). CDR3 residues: CASSILGASGHSYEQYF. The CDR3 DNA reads TGTGCCAGTAGTATTCTCGGGGCTAGCGGCCACTCCTACGAGCAGTACTTC.

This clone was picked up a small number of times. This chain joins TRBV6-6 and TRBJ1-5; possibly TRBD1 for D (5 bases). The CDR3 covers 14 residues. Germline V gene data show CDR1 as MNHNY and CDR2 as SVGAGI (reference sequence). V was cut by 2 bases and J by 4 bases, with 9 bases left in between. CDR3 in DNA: TGTGCCAGCAGTTACCGGGGACTAAATCAGCCCCAGCATTTT. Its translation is CASSYRGLNQPQHF.

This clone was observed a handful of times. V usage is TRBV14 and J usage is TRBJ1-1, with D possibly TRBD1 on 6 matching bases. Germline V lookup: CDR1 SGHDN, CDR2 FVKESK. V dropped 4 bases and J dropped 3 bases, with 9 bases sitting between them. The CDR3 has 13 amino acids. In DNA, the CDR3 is TGTGCCAGCAGCCTAAACAGGGACACTGAAGCTTTCTTT. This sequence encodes CASSLNRDTEAFF.